This T cell receptor (beta chain) originates from a study of blood T cell repertoires in COVID-19. Measured with immunoSEQ multiplex PCR; TCRdb has only the in-frame clones, and not every one. The sample consists of 140,000 to 150,000 clones, roughly 84% of them appearing once. The germline V and J ends were trimmed by 3 bases and 2 bases, with 11 bases remaining between them. CDR1 and CDR2 (germline): LGHDT, YNNKEL (reference sequence). This CDR3 spans 15 amino acids. Participants came from some 26 US areas, aged roughly 18 to 89 years. The TCR was taken from a woman in her forties or fifties who had been exposed to COVID-19. This chain uses TRBV3-1 (or the pseudogene TRBV3-2) with TRBJ1-5; possibly TRBD1 for D (5 bases). Sequencing was performed on PBMCs or T cells enriched from blood (not recorded which). CDR3 sequence (DNA): TGTGCCAGCAGCCAGACCGGGGGTTGCAATCAGCCCCAGCATTTT. This gives the protein CASSQTGGCNQPQHF.